The next 20 T cell receptor beta chains were all read from a single sample in a study of blood T cells in healthy people across ages. The second PCR ran 7 to 11 cycles with a sample-barcoded 5' primer and J-beta primers. One entry per CDR3 protein results from TCRdb running MiXCR on the 5' RACE reads. This sample has 1,300,000 or so distinct CDR3 sequences, with roughly 60% found just once. Sequenced material: blood. The receptors originated from a young man in good health.

This clonotype has only a few counts. J is TRBJ2-5 and V is TRBV20-1; 16 nucleotides align to TRBD2. Germline CDR1 is DFQATT and CDR2 is SNEGSKA (reference sequence). This CDR3 is 18 amino acids long. The V segment lost 4 bases and the J segment 0 bases; nucleotides outside the gene matches: 8. In DNA, the CDR3 is TGCAGTGCTAACACCGGGACTAGCGGGAGGGTAAACCAAGAGACCCAGTACTTC. Translation gives CSANTGTSGRVNQETQYF.

The chain combines TRBV28 with TRBJ2-7, with TRBD1 identical over 8 bases. V shed 2 bases, J shed 2 bases, and the junction held 5 bases outside the gene matches. Germline CDR1 reads MDHEN; CDR2 reads SYDVKM. There are 15 residues in the CDR3. CDR3 in amino acids: CASSLIQGATYEQYF. CDR3 in DNA: TGTGCCAGCAGTTTAATTCAGGGGGCCACCTACGAGCAGTACTTC.

V is TRBV30 and J is TRBJ2-7, with D unclear. CDR3 length: 11 amino acids. The V end lost 3 bases, the J end lost 4 bases, and 7 bases lay between the germline ends. CDR1 is GTSNPN, CDR2 SVGIG, per germline (reference sequence). CDR3 sequence: CAWRDAYEQYF. CDR3 coding DNA: TGTGCCTGGAGGGATGCATACGAGCAGTACTTC.

A few counts support this clonotype. The chain is built from TRBV4-1 and TRBJ2-2; 11 bases align to TRBD1. The germline gives CDR1 MGHRA, CDR2 YSYEKL. CDR3 length: 16 residues. With 4 bases clipped from V and 7 bases from J, the junction kept 8 bases outside the gene matches. The CDR3 reads CASSRSRDRGNGELFF. The CDR3 nucleotides read TGCGCCAGCAGCCGATCCCGGGACAGGGGGAACGGGGAGCTGTTTTTT.

This clonotype came up once. The CDR3 sequence: CASRSLAGGYPETDTQYF. In DNA form, the CDR3 reads TGTGCCAGCCGCTCCCTAGCGGGGGGTTACCCCGAGACAGATACGCAGTATTTT. This sequence joins TRBV6-1 and TRBJ2-3, with TRBD2 matching over 11 bases. The CDR3 contains 18 residues. V shed 8 bases and J 3 bases; nucleotides not matched to a gene: 16. The V gene's germline CDR1 is MNHNS and CDR2 SASEGT.

This clonotype appeared many times. The chain uses TRBV2 and TRBJ1-6; possible D gene TRBD1, 6 bases. This CDR3 is built from 17 residues. The germline V gene has CDR1 SNHLY and CDR2 FYNNEI. V was pared by 1 base and J by 4 bases, with 14 bases between. The chain's CDR3 is CASSEDGGQKYNSPLHF. The CDR3 DNA is TGTGCCAGCAGTGAAGATGGAGGACAGAAATATAATTCACCCCTCCACTTT.

The V and J genes are TRBV5-5 and TRBJ1-2; D is ambiguous. V was pared by 3 bases and J by 5 bases, with 20 bases between. CDR1 and CDR2 (germline): SGHKS, YYEKEE (reference sequence). This CDR3 comprises 16 residues. The CDR3 coding sequence is TGTGCCAGCAGCTATGCCATGGTGGATAGGATGTATGGCTACACCTTC. Translating gives CASSYAMVDRMYGYTF.

This chain uses TRBV20-1 with TRBJ2-1; D remains unclear. The V gene lost 5 bases and the J gene lost 5 bases, with 10 bases spanning the gap. The CDR3 is made up of 12 amino acids. CDR1 is DFQATT, CDR2 SNEGSKA, per germline (reference sequence). The CDR3 loop reads CSAFEWDNEQFF. The CDR3 DNA reads TGCAGTGCTTTCGAGTGGGACAATGAGCAGTTCTTC.

The V and J genes are TRBV27 and TRBJ1-1, with 8 bases that match TRBD1. The CDR3 totals 13 residues. Germline V lookup: CDR1 MNHEY, CDR2 SMNVEV (reference sequence). Germline trimming cut 3 bases from V and 7 bases from J; bases unmatched to any gene: 4. In nucleotides, the CDR3 is TGTGCCAGCAGTTTTGCAGGGGGCTATGAAGCTTTCTTT. It specifies CASSFAGGYEAFF.

The chain combines TRBV6-2 or TRBV6-3 with TRBJ1-2; 9 bases agree with TRBD1. The CDR3 consists of 15 residues. Germline CDR1 and CDR2: MNHEY and SVGEGT. V was clipped by 5 bases and J by 2 bases; unmatched bases: 6. CDR3 protein: CASSPQDRGNYGYTF. DNA for the CDR3: TGTGCCAGCAGTCCCCAGGACAGGGGAAACTATGGCTACACCTTC.

In this sample, this clonotype turned up a few times. The chain links TRBV4-1 to TRBJ2-1; D call uncertain. V was clipped by 0 bases and J by 6 bases, with 6 bases between them. From germline, CDR1 is MGHRA and CDR2 YSYEKL. This CDR3 is built from 13 residues. The CDR3 nucleotides read TGCGCCAGCAGCCAAGATGGGGTCAATGAGCAGTTCTTC. Translated, it gives CASSQDGVNEQFF.

The chain joins TRBV5-1 to TRBJ1-2, with D perhaps TRBD1 (5 bases). This CDR3 has 13 amino acids. Deletions cut 3 bases from V and 8 bases from J, with 14 bases between. CDR1 and CDR2 from the germline V gene are SGHRS and YFSETQ. The CDR3 loop is CASSYYPGSGYTF. CDR3 DNA: TGCGCCAGCAGCTACTACCCAGGGAGCGGCTACACCTTC.

This clonotype was recorded only once. The junction and the germline gene differ at one end; a read error may be behind it. The chain links TRBV4-1 to TRBJ1-1, with D possibly being TRBD1 (5 bases). There are 15 residues in the CDR3. Germline loops: CDR1 MGHRA, CDR2 YSYEKL. CDR3 nucleotides: TGCGCCAGCAGCCAAGATGCAGGGCCGAACGCTGAAGCTTTCTTT. Translating it yields CASSQDAGPNAEAFF.

CDR3 nucleotides: TGTGCCAGCAGCTTCCGGACAGGTGGACGTAATGAAAAACTGTTTTTT. Encoded protein: CASSFRTGGRNEKLFF. The chain uses TRBV11-1 and TRBJ1-4; TRBD1 matches 7 bases. Trimming cost V 3 bases and J 4 bases; bases outside gene matches: 8. The CDR3 extends over 16 amino acids. The germline V gene encodes CDR1 SGHAT and CDR2 FQDESV (reference sequence).

The V call is TRBV6-4, the J call TRBJ2-1, with 10 bases aligning to TRBD1. Germline assignment: CDR1 MRHNA and CDR2 SNTAGT. The V segment lost 8 bases and the J segment 8 bases; nucleotides outside the gene matches: 15. This CDR3 is 16 amino acids long. The CDR3 DNA is TGTGCCAGCGTAAGACAGGGGGCTAGCGATGGCGATGAGCAGTTCTTC. Protein: CASVRQGASDGDEQFF.

V gene TRBV7-9 combines with J gene TRBJ2-7; no definite D call. V was trimmed by 6 bases and J by 0 bases, leaving 21 bases between them. There are 17 residues in the CDR3. The V gene's germline CDR1 is SEHNR and CDR2 FQNEAQ (reference sequence). CDR3 bases: TGTGCCAGCAGTTTATCAGGATTTGGCGGAAGCTCCTACGAGCAGTACTTC. Its translation: CASSLSGFGGSSYEQYF. Complete variable domain (other parts from reference TRBV7-9 and TRBJ2-7): DTGVSQNPRHKITKRGQNVTFRCDPISEHNRLYWYRQTLGQGPEFLTYFQNEAQLEKSRLLSDRFSAERPKGSFSTLEIQRTEQGDSAMYLCASSLSGFGGSSYEQYFGPGTRLTVT.

The rearrangement joins TRBV4-1 to TRBJ2-5, with D possibly being TRBD1 (5 bases). Germline V lookup: CDR1 MGHRA, CDR2 YSYEKL. This CDR3 region has 14 residues. The V end was cut by 2 bases, the J end by 1 base, with 8 bases between. CDR3 sequence: CASSQQQGQETQYF. In DNA form, the CDR3 reads TGCGCCAGCAGCCAACAGCAGGGCCAAGAGACCCAGTACTTC.

This chain links TRBV7-9 with TRBJ2-2; 7 bases are a match to TRBD1. V dropped 3 bases and J dropped 2; count of bases not matched to a gene: 6. The germline gives CDR1 SEHNR, CDR2 FQNEAQ (reference sequence). The CDR3 length is 16 residues. CDR3 protein: CASSLFGTANTGELFF. In nucleotides, the CDR3 is TGTGCCAGCAGCTTGTTCGGGACAGCAAACACCGGGGAGCTGTTTTTT.

The rearrangement uses TRBV12-3 or TRBV12-4 and TRBJ2-5; D gene unclear. The CDR3 is 16 residues long. Trimming took 2 bases from V and 4 from J, leaving 17 bases between them. Here the CDR3 DNA reads TGTGCCAGCAGTTTAAAGGCCCCGGGTTTGCGAGAGACCCAGTACTTC. Protein sequence: CASSLKAPGLRETQYF.

The rearrangement links TRBV3-1 to TRBJ2-3; D call uncertain. The length of the CDR3 is 13 residues. Trimming pared 4 bases from V and 7 bases from J, leaving 12 bases between. CDR1 is LGHDT and CDR2 is YNNKEL in the germline V gene (reference sequence). As DNA, the CDR3 is TGTGCCAGCAGCCCCCAGGTCCCAAATACGCAGTATTTT. Translating it yields CASSPQVPNTQYF.